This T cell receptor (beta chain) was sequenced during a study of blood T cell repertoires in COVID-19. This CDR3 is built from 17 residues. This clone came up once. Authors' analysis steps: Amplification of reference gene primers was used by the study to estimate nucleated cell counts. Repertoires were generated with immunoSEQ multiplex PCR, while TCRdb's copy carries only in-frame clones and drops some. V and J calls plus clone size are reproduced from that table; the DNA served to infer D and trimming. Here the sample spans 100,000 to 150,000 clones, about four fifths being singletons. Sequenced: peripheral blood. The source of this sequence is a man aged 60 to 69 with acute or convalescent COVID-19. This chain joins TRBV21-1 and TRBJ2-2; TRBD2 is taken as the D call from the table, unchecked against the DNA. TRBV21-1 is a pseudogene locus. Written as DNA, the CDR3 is TGTGCCAGCGCCCCCCCCGCTAGCGGACCCAAGAACGGGGAGCTGTTTTTT. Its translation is CASAPPASGPKNGELFF.